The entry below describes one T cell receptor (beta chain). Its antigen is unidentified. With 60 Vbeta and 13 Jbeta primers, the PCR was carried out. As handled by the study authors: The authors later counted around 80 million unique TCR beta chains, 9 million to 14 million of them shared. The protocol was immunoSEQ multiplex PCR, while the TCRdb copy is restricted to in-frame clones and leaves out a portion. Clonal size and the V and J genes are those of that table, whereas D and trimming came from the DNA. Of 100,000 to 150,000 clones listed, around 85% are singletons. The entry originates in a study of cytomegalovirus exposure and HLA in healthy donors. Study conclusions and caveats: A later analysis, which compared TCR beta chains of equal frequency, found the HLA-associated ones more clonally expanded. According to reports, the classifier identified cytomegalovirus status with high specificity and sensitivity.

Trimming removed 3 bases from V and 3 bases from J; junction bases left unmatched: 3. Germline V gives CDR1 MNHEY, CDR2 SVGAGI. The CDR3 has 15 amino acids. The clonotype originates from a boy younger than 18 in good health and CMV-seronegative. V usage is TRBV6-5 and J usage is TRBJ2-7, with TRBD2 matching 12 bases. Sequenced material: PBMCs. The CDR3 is CASSYGLAGLYEQYF. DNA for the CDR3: TGTGCCAGCAGTTATGGACTAGCGGGACTCTACGAGCAGTACTTC.